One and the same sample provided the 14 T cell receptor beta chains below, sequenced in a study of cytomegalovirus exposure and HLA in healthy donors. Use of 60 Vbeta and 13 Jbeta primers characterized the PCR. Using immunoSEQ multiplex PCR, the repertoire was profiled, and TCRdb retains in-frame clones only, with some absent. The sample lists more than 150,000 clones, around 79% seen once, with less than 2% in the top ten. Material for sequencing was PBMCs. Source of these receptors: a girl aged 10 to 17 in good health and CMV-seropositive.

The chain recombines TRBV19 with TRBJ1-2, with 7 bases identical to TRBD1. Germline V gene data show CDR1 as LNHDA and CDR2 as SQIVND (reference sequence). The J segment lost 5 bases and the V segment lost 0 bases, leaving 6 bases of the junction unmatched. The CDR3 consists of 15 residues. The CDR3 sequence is CASSIDVAGGYGYTF. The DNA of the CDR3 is TGTGCCAGTAGTATAGATGTTGCAGGGGGGTATGGCTACACCTTC.

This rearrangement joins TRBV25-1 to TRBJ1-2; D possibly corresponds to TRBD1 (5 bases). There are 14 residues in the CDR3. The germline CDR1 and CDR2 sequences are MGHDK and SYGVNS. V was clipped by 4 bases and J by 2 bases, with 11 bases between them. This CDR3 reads CASSADSPNYGYTF. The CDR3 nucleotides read TGTGCCAGCAGTGCTGACAGCCCCAACTATGGCTACACCTTC.

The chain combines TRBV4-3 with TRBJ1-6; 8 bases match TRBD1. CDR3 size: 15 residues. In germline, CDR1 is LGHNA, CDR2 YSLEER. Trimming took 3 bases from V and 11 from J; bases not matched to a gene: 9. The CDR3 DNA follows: TGCGCCAGCAGCCAGGTACAGGGGGTCGGCGCACCCCTCCACTTT. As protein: CASSQVQGVGAPLHF.

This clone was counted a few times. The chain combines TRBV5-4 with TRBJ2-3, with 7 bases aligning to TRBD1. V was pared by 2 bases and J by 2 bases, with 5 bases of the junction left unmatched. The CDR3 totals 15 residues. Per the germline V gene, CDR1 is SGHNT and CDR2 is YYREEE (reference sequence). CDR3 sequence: CASSFGQAITDTQYF. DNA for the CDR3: TGTGCCAGCAGCTTCGGACAGGCAATCACAGATACGCAGTATTTT.

The CDR3 is CASSVGGGPETGELFF. The CDR3 region has the DNA TGTGCCAGCAGCGTAGGCGGCGGGCCGGAAACCGGGGAGCTGTTTTTT. The chain carries TRBV9 and TRBJ2-2; a possible D gene is TRBD2 (5 bases). The CDR3 extends over 16 amino acids. From germline, CDR1 is SGDLS and CDR2 YYNGEE. The germline V and J ends were trimmed by 0 bases and 5 bases, with 14 bases remaining between them. The complete variable domain, with remaining parts taken from reference TRBV9 and TRBJ2-2, reads DSGVTQTPKHLITATGQRVTLRCSPRSGDLSVYWYQQSLDQGLQFLIQYYNGEERAKGNILERFSAQQFPDLHSELNLSSLELGDSALYFCASSVGGGPETGELFFGEGSRLTVL.

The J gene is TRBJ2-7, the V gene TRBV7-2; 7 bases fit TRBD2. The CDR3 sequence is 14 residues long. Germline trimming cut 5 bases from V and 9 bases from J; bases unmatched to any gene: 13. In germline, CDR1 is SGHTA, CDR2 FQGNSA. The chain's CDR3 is CASSPSGSVAGQYF. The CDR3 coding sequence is TGTGCCAGCAGCCCTAGCGGCTCGGTGGCTGGGCAGTACTTC.

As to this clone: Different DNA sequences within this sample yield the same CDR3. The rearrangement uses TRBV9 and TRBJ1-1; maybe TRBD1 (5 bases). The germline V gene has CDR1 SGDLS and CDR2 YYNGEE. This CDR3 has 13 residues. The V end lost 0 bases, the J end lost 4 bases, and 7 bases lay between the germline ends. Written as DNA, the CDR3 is TGTGCCAGCAGCGTAGGGGGCGCCACTGAAGCTTTCTTT. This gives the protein CASSVGGATEAFF.

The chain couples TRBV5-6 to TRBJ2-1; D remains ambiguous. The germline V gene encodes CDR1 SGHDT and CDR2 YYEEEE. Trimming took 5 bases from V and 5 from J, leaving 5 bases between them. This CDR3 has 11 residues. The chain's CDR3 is CASSSNNEQFF. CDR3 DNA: TGTGCCAGCAGTTCTAACAATGAGCAGTTCTTC.

CDR3 sequence: CASSSLGVAGELFF. CDR3 in DNA: TGTGCCAGCAGCTCCTTAGGGGTGGCCGGGGAGCTGTTTTTT. The genes are TRBV11-2 and TRBJ2-2, with a tentative D call TRBD1 (5 bases). This CDR3 contains 14 residues. In germline, CDR1 is SGHAT, CDR2 FQNNGV. V gave up 4 bases and J gave up 6 bases, with 12 bases separating them.

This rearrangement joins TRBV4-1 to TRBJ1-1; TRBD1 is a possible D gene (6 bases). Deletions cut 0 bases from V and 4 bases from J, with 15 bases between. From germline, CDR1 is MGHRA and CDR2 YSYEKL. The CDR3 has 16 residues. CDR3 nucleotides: TGCGCCAGCAGCCAAGATACGCGGGCAGGGGCCACTGAAGCTTTCTTT. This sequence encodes CASSQDTRAGATEAFF.

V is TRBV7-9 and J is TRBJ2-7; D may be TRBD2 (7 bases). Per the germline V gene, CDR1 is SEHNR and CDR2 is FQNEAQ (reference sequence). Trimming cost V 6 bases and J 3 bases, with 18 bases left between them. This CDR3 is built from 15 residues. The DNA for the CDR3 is TGTGCCAGCAGTTTAAAAGGGGGGGCCGGCTACGAGCAGTACTTC. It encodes CASSLKGGAGYEQYF.

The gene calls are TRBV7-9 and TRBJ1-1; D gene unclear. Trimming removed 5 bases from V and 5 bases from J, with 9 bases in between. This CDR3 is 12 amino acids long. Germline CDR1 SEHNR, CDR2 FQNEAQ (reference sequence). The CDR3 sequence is CASSPSMTEAFF. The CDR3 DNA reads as TGTGCCAGCAGCCCATCAATGACTGAAGCTTTCTTT.

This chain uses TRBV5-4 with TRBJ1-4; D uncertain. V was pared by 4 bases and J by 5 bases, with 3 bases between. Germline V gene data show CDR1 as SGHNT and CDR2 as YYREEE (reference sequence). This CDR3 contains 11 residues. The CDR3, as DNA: TGTGCCAGCAGCCTGAATGAAAAACTGTTTTTT. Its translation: CASSLNEKLFF.

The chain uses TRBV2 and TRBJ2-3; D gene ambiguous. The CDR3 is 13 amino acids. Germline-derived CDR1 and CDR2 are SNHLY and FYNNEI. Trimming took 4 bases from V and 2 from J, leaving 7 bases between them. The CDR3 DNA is TGTGCCAGCAGTGTCGGAGACACAGATACGCAGTATTTT. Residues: CASSVGDTDTQYF.